This T cell receptor beta chain was obtained from a study of neurological immune-mediated disorders (dated by TCRdb to about 2019). In the study overall: The study compared peripheral blood TCR-beta repertoires of HTLV-I-associated myelopathy (HAM/TSP) patients, multiple sclerosis patients and healthy controls using UMI-based sequencing. The cohort was made up of approximately 65 subjects, consisting of roughly 15 HAM/TSP patients, some 34 multiple sclerosis patients and 20 healthy controls. The roughly 100 TCR-beta libraries covered PBMC samples along with longitudinal samples, technical triplicates, and paired sorted CD4+ and CD8+ T-cell subsets. Overall results and qualifications from the work: No identical CDR3 amino acid sequences were shared among expanded clones across subjects, suggesting private TCR-beta repertoires in all groups. The highest TCR clonal expansion was observed in HAM/TSP patients, whereas the lowest was observed in MS patients, even when compared with healthy controls.

To synthesize cDNA, template-switch 5'RACE was performed with a primer carrying a 10-nucleotide random unique molecular identifier so that each TCR transcript was tagged. Each sequencing run produced over 160 million TCR-beta sequences covering 15-18 subjects. Total RNA was extracted with the RNeasy kit. TCR-beta VDJ regions were amplified with primers for the TCR constant region and the 5'RACE anchor, using the KAPA Real-time Library Amplification kit. A first PCR added sample indexes and Illumina adaptors, after which a second PCR increased the library yield. After Ampure bead purification, the TCR product of roughly 650 bp was size-selected on a 2% E-gel SizeSelection system. Library quality was checked on a Bioanalyzer, concentration was measured with Qubit, and libraries were quantified with the Kapa Library Quantification kit before pooling. An Illumina HiSeq 2500 sequenced the libraries paired-end 2 x 150 bp. To increase sequence diversity, about 23-30% phiX was spiked into each library pool. Processing in the source paper ran as follows. The quality-filtered reads were processed with the UMI-based MiGEC pipeline, whose error correction step removed more than 85% of the raw TCR sequences. VDJ genes were aligned to IMGT germline references, and clonotypes were defined by unique CDR3 amino acid sequence plus V-J genes. Clonal expansion, Shannon diversity, and CDR3 relatedness (CalcPairwiseDistances, ClusterSamples) were evaluated with VDJtools, and phylogenetic trees were built with CLCbio workbench. Using coefficient-of-variation modelling across technical triplicates, the study counted a clone as expanded if it had at least 8 unique UMIs. TCRdb reran the public reads through fastp at Q25 and MiXCR, keeping productive beta chains. Records with the same CDR3 protein are collapsed into one entry carrying the most frequent genes and DNA. In this record, the V and J calls reflect TCRdb's handling and not the investigators' own analysis. A total of about 76,000 distinct CDR3 sequences appear in this sample, 17% of them only once. The ten largest clonotypes hold about 16% of the sample.

Healthy controls were blood bank volunteers in Maryland, USA. For unsorted PBMC libraries, 2 million PBMCs were used after storage in RNAlater at -80 degrees C until RNA extraction. Peripheral blood underwent Ficoll-Hypaque density gradient centrifugation to isolate PBMCs, which were then cryopreserved in liquid nitrogen. Counted from cysteine to phenylalanine, this CDR3 has 14 amino acids. Of the read, only the CDR3 DNA is kept; its 42 bases are in frame from base 1. From the germline V gene (reference sequence), CDR1 is DFQATT and CDR2 is SNEGSKA. The junction carries 18 bases between V and J, which are trimmed by 5 bases and 7 bases respectively. This clonotype was found many times. What antigen it recognizes has not been identified. No qualities accompany the bases; no much larger clone lies one base away.

The sequence was collected from a woman aged 40-49 years in good health. Sequencing input: PBMCs. The chain is made from TRBV20-1 and TRBJ2-1; the D segment is perhaps TRBD1 or TRBD2, each sharing 5 matched bases. The CDR3 region: CSAPHDSWGNEQFF. The nucleotide sequence reads TGCAGTGCTCCTCATGACTCGTGGGGGAATGAGCAGTTCTTC.